This TCR beta chain was identified in a study of PD-L1 blockade in urothelial cancer. Study-level background: About 90% of the roughly 30 patients comprised males who had bladder-origin urothelial cancer.

Regarding time point: pretreatment peripheral blood. CDR1 and CDR2 (germline): SGHNT, YYREEE (reference sequence). This CDR3 is 14 amino acids long. V was shortened by 4 bases and J by 0 bases, with 9 bases between the two germline ends. The repertoire was sequenced with immunoSEQ multiplex PCR; TCRdb's copy has only in-frame clones and lacks some. The sample contains tens of thousands of clones, roughly 89% of which appear only once. The clonotype was recovered from a woman aged 60-70 years with urothelial cancer. Sequencing was performed on PBMCs, taken around atezolizumab (anti-PD-L1) treatment. This chain joins TRBV5-4 and TRBJ2-3; the D is unclear. The CDR3 protein is CASSARTSTDTQYF. CDR3 DNA sequence: TGTGCCAGCAGCGCTAGAACTAGCACAGATACGCAGTATTTT.